Following are 30 T cell receptor beta chains from one sample sequenced in a study of human T cells and chemical hapten exposure. TCRdb ran MiXCR on the RACE reads and lists one entry per CDR3 protein. Among 45,000 to 60,000 distinct CDR3 sequences, roughly 12% were seen once, and the ten largest hold 2% to 3%. Stated time point: patch test 3, about 24 weeks after DPC sensitization. Sample treatment: therapeutic diphenylcyclopropenone sensitization with weekly scalp DPC. Specimen: whole blood, collected in connection with sensitization to the hapten diphenylcyclopropenone (DPC). The receptors stem from a man younger than 40 with alopecia areata. Some clones in this sample may be carry-over from other donors' samples.

The gene calls are TRBV28 and TRBJ1-5; the D gene is possibly TRBD1 (5 bases). Germline CDR1 is MDHEN and CDR2 is SYDVKM. Between the trimmed V and J ends, which lost 5 bases and 2 bases, there was a span of 19 bases. This CDR3 is 17 amino acids long. The CDR3 reads CASSIGEGTWGNQPQHF. CDR3 coding DNA: TGTGCCAGCAGTATTGGGGAGGGGACGTGGGGCAATCAGCCCCAGCATTTT.

The V call is TRBV10-3, the J call TRBJ1-2, with D maybe TRBD1 (5 bases). CDR1 and CDR2 from the germline V gene are ENHRY and SYGVKD. V was pared by 7 bases and J by 2 bases, with 17 bases between. CDR3 length: 15 residues. The CDR3 region has the DNA TGTGCCATCACCCAAGAGGGGAGCCAGAACTATGGCTACACCTTC. It encodes CAITQEGSQNYGYTF.

This clonotype came up a few times. This sequence joins TRBV6-6 and TRBJ2-7; 7 nucleotides line up with TRBD1. The CDR3 is 13 amino acids. V shed 10 bases, J shed 2 bases, and the junction held 8 bases outside the gene matches. The V gene's germline CDR1 is MNHNY and CDR2 SVGAGI (reference sequence). The CDR3 loop is CATRGKRPYEQYF. DNA of the CDR3: TGTGCCACCAGGGGGAAGCGACCCTACGAGCAGTACTTC.

There are many counts of this clonotype. The chain recombines TRBV29-1 with TRBJ1-1; D gene uncertain. The CDR3 contains 12 residues. Germline-derived CDR1 and CDR2 are SQVTM and ANQGSEA. V was clipped by 4 bases and J by 3 bases, with 9 bases between them. CDR3 in DNA: TGCAGCGTTGGGCGCGGGGACACTGAAGCTTTCTTT. Encoded protein: CSVGRGDTEAFF. Together with reference TRBV29-1 and TRBJ1-1, the CDR3 gives the full variable domain: SAVISQKPSRDICQRGTSLTIQCQVDSQVTMMFWYRQQPGQSLTLIATANQGSEATYESGFVIDKFPISRPNLTFSTLTVSNMSPEDSSIYLCSVGRGDTEAFFGQGTRLTVV.

The rearrangement links TRBV27 to TRBJ2-7, with D tentatively TRBD2 (7 bases). CDR3 length equals 14 residues. Germline loops: CDR1 MNHEY, CDR2 SMNVEV (reference sequence). The V end lost 3 bases, the J end lost 3 bases, and 12 bases lay between the germline ends. CDR3 in amino acids: CASSLRGGRYEQYF. The CDR3 DNA sequence: TGTGCCAGCAGTTTGAGGGGGGGCCGCTACGAGCAGTACTTC.

This chain links TRBV28 with TRBJ2-1, with TRBD2 matching over 9 bases. The J segment lost 2 bases and the V segment lost 4 bases, leaving 9 bases of the junction unmatched. Germline V gene sequence: CDR1 MDHEN, CDR2 SYDVKM. This CDR3 contains 17 residues. The CDR3 reads CASSSSRLADTYNEQFF. CDR3 bases: TGTGCCAGCAGTTCGAGCCGACTAGCGGATACCTACAATGAGCAGTTCTTC.

The chain couples TRBV12-3 or TRBV12-4 to TRBJ1-2, with D perhaps matching TRBD1 (6 bases). This CDR3 comprises 14 residues. The V and J ends lost 7 bases and 4 bases respectively, with 16 bases between them. Here the CDR3 reads CASKIADRSYGYTF. The CDR3 DNA reads TGTGCCAGCAAAATCGCGGACAGAAGCTATGGCTACACCTTC.

This clonotype occurred once. A read error may be the cause here, since a much bigger clone is one base away. The gene calls are TRBV20-1 and TRBJ1-5; D is perhaps TRBD1 (5 bases). Per germline, CDR1 DFQATT and CDR2 SNEGSKA (reference sequence). The CDR3 has 16 amino acids. Trimming shortened V by 3 bases and J by 2 bases, and 17 bases separated the two germline ends. The CDR3 DNA reads TGCAGTGCTAGCGAACCGTGGGGGTGGGGCAATCAGCCCCAGCATTTT. This codes for CSASEPWGWGNQPQHF.

This clonotype was seen a handful of times. The V and J genes are TRBV9 and TRBJ1-6; D may be TRBD1 (5 bases). The germline V and J ends were trimmed by 4 bases and 6 bases, with 17 bases remaining between them. The CDR3 covers 16 residues. Germline CDR1 SGDLS, CDR2 YYNGEE. For the CDR3, the DNA is TGTGCCAGCAGCACACCCCCAGGGACGGGTAATTCACCCCTCCACTTT. The encoded protein is CASSTPPGTGNSPLHF.

This clonotype was seen repeatedly, ten times or more. The rearrangement uses TRBV5-1 and TRBJ2-3; the D is unclear. Germline V gene sequence: CDR1 SGHRS, CDR2 YFSETQ. The CDR3 has 14 amino acids. V shed 3 bases and J shed 4 bases, with 12 bases lying between them. CDR3 protein: CASSYQPAPDTQYF. The CDR3 DNA reads TGCGCCAGCAGCTACCAGCCAGCCCCAGATACGCAGTATTTT.

This clonotype was seen a handful of times. This chain connects TRBV5-1 to TRBJ1-4; TRBD1 agrees at 8 bases. CDR1 is SGHRS, CDR2 YFSETQ, per germline. The CDR3 is made up of 14 amino acids. After removal of 6 bases from V and 8 bases from J, the junction contained 9 bases not matched to a gene. The CDR3 nucleotides read TGCGCCAGCACCCTGGACAGGGAGGGAGAAAAACTGTTTTTT. Translated, it gives CASTLDREGEKLFF.

This clonotype was seen a few times. The V and J genes are TRBV29-1 and TRBJ2-3, with no clear D. V lost 4 bases and J lost 5, with 16 bases in between. This CDR3 is 14 amino acids long. Germline assignment: CDR1 SQVTM and CDR2 ANQGSEA. CDR3 in amino acids: CSVAWQSALDTQYF. The DNA of the CDR3 is TGCAGCGTTGCGTGGCAGTCGGCCTTAGATACGCAGTATTTT.

The V and J genes are TRBV7-2 and TRBJ2-3; 11 positions match TRBD2. The germline gives CDR1 SGHTA, CDR2 FQGNSA. The CDR3 length is 18 residues. J lost 0 bases, V lost 2 bases, and 7 bases had no gene match. The CDR3 DNA is TGTGCCAGCAGCTTAAGGCCTAGCGGGGGGACAAGCACAGATACGCAGTATTTT. As protein: CASSLRPSGGTSTDTQYF.

This clonotype was picked up many times. This chain joins TRBV7-2 and TRBJ1-6, with TRBD1 matching over 7 bases. This CDR3 is built from 14 residues. CDR1 is SGHTA and CDR2 is FQGNSA in the germline V gene. Trimming cost V 4 bases and J 6 bases; bases outside gene matches: 3. The CDR3 region is CASSSGQLNSPLHF. The CDR3 region has the DNA TGTGCCAGCAGCTCGGGACAGCTTAATTCACCCCTCCACTTT. Complete variable domain (other parts from reference TRBV7-2 and TRBJ1-6): GAGVSQSPSNKVTEKGKDVELRCDPISGHTALYWYRQSLGQGLEFLIYFQGNSAPDKSGLPSDRFSAERTGGSVSTLTIQRTQQEDSAVYLCASSSGQLNSPLHFGNGTRLTVT.

This clonotype was seen ten or more times. The genes are TRBV20-1 and TRBJ1-1; 7 nucleotides align to TRBD1. The V and J ends lost 0 bases and 7 bases, in that order; junction bases with no gene match: 8. Per germline, CDR1 DFQATT and CDR2 SNEGSKA (reference sequence). This CDR3 contains 14 residues. The CDR3 is CSARDRTGSGEAFF. The CDR3 DNA reads as TGCAGTGCTAGAGATAGGACAGGCTCGGGTGAAGCTTTCTTT.

This clonotype came up a few times. This sequence joins TRBV20-1 and TRBJ1-1, with D unresolved. Trimming stripped 2 bases from V and 1 base from J, with 8 bases between. This CDR3 is 13 amino acids long. Germline CDR1 reads DFQATT; CDR2 reads SNEGSKA (reference sequence). The CDR3 loop reads CSARPGWNTEAFF. The CDR3 bases are TGCAGTGCTAGACCTGGGTGGAACACTGAAGCTTTCTTT.

V and J are TRBV5-4 and TRBJ2-1; 11 bases line up with TRBD2. With V trimmed by 2 bases and J by 8 bases, 3 bases remained unmatched. Germline CDR1 and CDR2: SGHNT and YYREEE (reference sequence). The CDR3 spans 14 residues. The CDR3: CASSFSGGAYEQFF. The CDR3 bases are TGTGCCAGCAGCTTTAGCGGGGGGGCATATGAGCAGTTCTTC.

This clonotype was seen more than once but under ten times. The genes are TRBV6-2 or TRBV6-3 and TRBJ2-2; D unresolved. The germline gives CDR1 MNHEY, CDR2 SVGEGT. CDR3 size: 14 residues. The germline V and J ends were trimmed by 2 bases and 5 bases, with 9 bases remaining between them. The CDR3: CASSYGRWTGELFF. In DNA form, the CDR3 reads TGTGCCAGCAGTTACGGTCGGTGGACCGGGGAGCTGTTTTTT.

This clonotype was counted many times. This chain uses TRBV7-8 with TRBJ2-4, with 10 bases fitting TRBD2. J gave up 11 bases and V 0 bases, and 13 bases lay outside the gene matches. This CDR3 is built from 17 residues. Germline V CDR1 and CDR2: SGHVS, FQNEAQ. CDR3 DNA: TGTGCCAGCAGCTTAGCGCGAGGTTTACTAGCGGGGACTTTTCAGTACTTC. Amino acid sequence: CASSLARGLLAGTFQYF. Filled out from reference TRBV7-8 and TRBJ2-4, the complete variable domain reads GAGVSQSPRYKVAKRGQDVALRCDPISGHVSLFWYQQALGQGPEFLTYFQNEAQLDKSGLPSDRFFAERPEGSVSTLKIQRTQQEDSAVYLCASSLARGLLAGTFQYFGAGTRLSVL.

The chain links TRBV15 to TRBJ2-7, with TRBD1 matching over 8 bases. The germline V gene has CDR1 LNHNV and CDR2 YYDKDF (reference sequence). This CDR3 has 13 residues. After removal of 3 bases from V and 6 bases from J, the junction contained 4 bases not matched to a gene. CDR3 in DNA: TGTGCCACCAGCAGGGACAGGGTCACCGAGCAGTACTTC. It encodes CATSRDRVTEQYF.

This clonotype appeared a few times. The rearrangement links TRBV12-3 or TRBV12-4 to TRBJ1-5; 7 bases are shared with TRBD1. Trimming cost V 5 bases and J 3 bases; bases outside gene matches: 7. CDR3 length: 15 residues. CDR3 protein: CASSLRDRPNQPQHF. The CDR3 DNA follows: TGTGCCAGCAGTCTTCGGGACAGACCCAATCAGCCCCAGCATTTT.

This clonotype turned up a few times. The rearrangement uses TRBV7-6 and TRBJ1-1; 8 nucleotides agree with TRBD1. The length of the CDR3 is 16 residues. The V and J ends lost 4 bases and 2 bases, in that order; junction bases with no gene match: 9. Germline CDR1 reads SGHVS; CDR2 reads FNYEAQ. The CDR3 DNA follows: TGTGCCAGCAGCTCGGGCCAGGGGGCGGGTAACACTGAAGCTTTCTTT. The encoded protein is CASSSGQGAGNTEAFF.

This clonotype appeared a few times. This chain joins TRBV9 and TRBJ2-6, with a tentative D call TRBD1 (6 bases). The CDR3 contains 17 residues. Germline V lookup: CDR1 SGDLS, CDR2 YYNGEE. V gave up 4 bases and J gave up 0 bases, with 14 bases separating them. CDR3 residues: CASSPIRTASGANVLTF. CDR3 bases: TGTGCCAGCAGCCCTATTAGGACAGCCTCTGGGGCCAACGTCCTGACTTTC.

In this sample, this clonotype turned up many times. The genes are TRBV7-6 and TRBJ2-3, with D perhaps TRBD2 (5 bases). V gave up 5 bases and J gave up 5 bases, with 17 bases separating them. This CDR3 has 15 amino acids. Germline CDR1 SGHVS, CDR2 FNYEAQ. The CDR3 here is CASSLLLARGDTQYF. The CDR3, as DNA: TGTGCCAGCAGCCTATTGCTAGCTCGCGGAGATACGCAGTATTTT.

This rearrangement joins TRBV29-1 to TRBJ2-4; D call uncertain. The CDR3 sequence is 13 residues long. The V gene lost 4 bases and the J gene lost 1 base, with 8 bases spanning the gap. Looked up from germline, CDR1 is SQVTM and CDR2 is ANQGSEA. CDR3 residues: CSVGWFAKNIQYF. CDR3 sequence (DNA): TGCAGCGTTGGCTGGTTCGCCAAAAACATTCAGTACTTC.

Many counts were recorded for this clonotype. The V and J genes are TRBV29-1 and TRBJ1-1; perhaps TRBD1 as D (6 bases). The CDR3 contains 13 residues. V was trimmed by 4 bases and J by 0 bases, leaving 9 bases between them. Germline lookup yields CDR1 SQVTM and CDR2 ANQGSEA. The CDR3 DNA sequence: TGCAGCGTTGGGGCAGGGGTGAACACTGAAGCTTTCTTT. It translates to CSVGAGVNTEAFF.

Points on this clonotype: Possible read error: a much larger clone is one base away. This likely comes from a read error, as the CDR3 has no conserved phenylalanine or tryptophan at its end. The chain uses TRBV27 and TRBJ1-6, with 7 bases that match TRBD1. The CDR3 covers 13 residues. Looked up from germline, CDR1 is MNHEY and CDR2 is SMNVEV (reference sequence). V was clipped by 6 bases and J by 11 bases; unmatched bases: 7. The CDR3 spells CASSSDRVPPLHI. The CDR3 DNA follows: TGTGCCAGCAGCTCCGACAGGGTGCCACCCCTCCACATT.

The rearrangement joins TRBV7-8 to TRBJ2-1; 12 bases map to TRBD2. The germline V gene has CDR1 SGHVS and CDR2 FQNEAQ. This CDR3 has 19 amino acids. J was trimmed by 8 bases and V by 4 bases; bases with no gene match: 18. The CDR3 coding sequence is TGTGCCAGCAGCTACCGACTAGCGGGGGAAGACCTCCTACTGGATGAGCAGTTCTTC. This gives the protein CASSYRLAGEDLLLDEQFF.

This clonotype was observed a few times. This chain connects TRBV2 to TRBJ1-5, with D perhaps TRBD1 (5 bases). V was cut by 6 bases and J by 3 bases, with 12 bases left in between. Germline V gene lookup returns CDR1 SNHLY and CDR2 FYNNEI. This CDR3 is built from 14 residues. The CDR3 coding sequence is TGTGCCAGCAGAAGGGACGGTAACAATCAGCCCCAGCATTTT. Protein: CASRRDGNNQPQHF.

This clonotype turned up a few times. The chain uses TRBV7-9 and TRBJ2-1; TRBD2 matches at 10 bases. The J segment lost 5 bases and the V segment lost 5 bases, leaving 12 bases of the junction unmatched. The CDR3 totals 17 residues. The V gene's germline CDR1 is SEHNR and CDR2 FQNEAQ (reference sequence). CDR3 sequence: CASSPLLLLAGNNEQFF. Here the CDR3 DNA reads TGTGCCAGCAGCCCCCTCCTCCTACTAGCGGGGAACAATGAGCAGTTCTTC. The full variable domain, completed using reference TRBV7-9 and TRBJ2-1, is DTGVSQNPRHKITKRGQNVTFRCDPISEHNRLYWYRQTLGQGPEFLTYFQNEAQLEKSRLLSDRFSAERPKGSFSTLEIQRTEQGDSAMYLCASSPLLLLAGNNEQFFGPGTRLTVL.